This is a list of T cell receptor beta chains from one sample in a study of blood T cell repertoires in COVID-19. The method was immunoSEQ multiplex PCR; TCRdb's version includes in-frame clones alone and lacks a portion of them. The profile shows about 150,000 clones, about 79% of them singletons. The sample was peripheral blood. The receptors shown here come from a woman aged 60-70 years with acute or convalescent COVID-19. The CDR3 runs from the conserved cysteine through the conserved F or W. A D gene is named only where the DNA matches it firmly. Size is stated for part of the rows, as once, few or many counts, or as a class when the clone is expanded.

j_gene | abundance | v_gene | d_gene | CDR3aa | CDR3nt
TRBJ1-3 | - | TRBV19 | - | CASSTAGISDTIYF | TGTGCCAGTAGTACAGCCGGGATCTCGGACACCATATATTTT
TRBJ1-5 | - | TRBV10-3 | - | CATLPGGNQPQHF | TGTGCCACCCTTCCGGGGGGAAACCAGCCCCAGCATTTT
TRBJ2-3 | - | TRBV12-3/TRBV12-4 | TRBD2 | CAMGTSGTDTQYF | TGTGCCATGGGGACTAGCGGCACAGATACGCAGTATTTT
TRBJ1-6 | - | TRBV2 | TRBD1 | CASRRTGDNSPLHF | TGTGCCAGCAGGAGGACAGGGGATAATTCACCCCTCCACTTT
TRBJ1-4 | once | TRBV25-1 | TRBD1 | CASRTGVGRNEKLFF | TGTGCCAGCAGGACAGGGGTCGGGCGTAATGAAAAACTGTTTTTT
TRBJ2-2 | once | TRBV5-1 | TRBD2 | CARSLAVGGAAGELFF | TGCGCCCGCAGCTTGGCCGTCGGGGGGGCCGCCGGGGAGCTGTTTTTT
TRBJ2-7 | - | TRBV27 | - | CASSPYQAGEQYF | TGTGCCAGCAGCCCCTACCAGGCCGGCGAGCAGTACTTC
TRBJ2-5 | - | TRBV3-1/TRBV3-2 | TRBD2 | CASSRLKTSGGWGETQYF | TGTGCCAGCAGCCGACTAAAGACTAGCGGGGGGTGGGGAGAGACCCAGTACTTC
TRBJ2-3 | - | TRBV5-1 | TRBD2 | CASNGLAGQDTQYF | TGCGCCAGCAATGGACTAGCGGGGCAAGATACGCAGTATTTT
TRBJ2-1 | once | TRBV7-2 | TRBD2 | CASSQGGGGGYNEQFF | TGTGCCAGCAGCCAGGGAGGCGGCGGGGGCTACAATGAGCAGTTCTTC
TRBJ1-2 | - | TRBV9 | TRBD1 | CASRLGRDRPSYGYTF | TGTGCCAGCAGGTTAGGACGGGACAGGCCGAGCTATGGCTACACCTTC
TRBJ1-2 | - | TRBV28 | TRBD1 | CASSTGDYGYTF | TGTGCCAGCAGTACAGGGGACTATGGCTACACCTTC
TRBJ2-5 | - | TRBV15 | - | CATSRDHGTTETQYF | TGTGCCACCAGCAGAGATCACGGGACAACAGAGACCCAGTACTTC
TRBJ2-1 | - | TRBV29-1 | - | CSVEYRDTDSYNEQFF | TGCAGCGTCGAATATAGGGACACCGACTCCTACAATGAGCAGTTCTTC
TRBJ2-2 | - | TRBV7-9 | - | CASSTNILSSGELFF | TGTGCCAGCAGTACTAATATTCTTAGTAGCGGGGAGCTGTTTTTT
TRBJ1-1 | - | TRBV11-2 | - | CASSFWETSNTEAFF | TGTGCCAGCAGCTTTTGGGAGACTTCGAACACTGAAGCTTTCTTT
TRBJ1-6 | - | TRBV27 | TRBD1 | CASSLLWDRDNSPLHF | TGTGCCAGCAGCTTATTGTGGGACAGGGATAATTCACCCCTCCACTTT
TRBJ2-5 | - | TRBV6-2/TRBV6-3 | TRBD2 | CASSDGVSGALQETQYF | TGTGCCAGCAGTGACGGGGTTAGCGGGGCACTCCAAGAGACCCAGTACTTC
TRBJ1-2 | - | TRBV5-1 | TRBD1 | CASSLSGGSVYGYTF | TGCGCCAGCAGCTTATCAGGGGGCTCGGTTTATGGCTACACCTTC
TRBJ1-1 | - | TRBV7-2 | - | CASSPSGGNTEAFF | TGTGCCAGCAGCCCCTCGGGGGGCAACACTGAAGCTTTCTTT
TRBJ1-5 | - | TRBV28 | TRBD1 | CASSQPTGDQPQHF | TGTGCCAGCAGTCAACCGACAGGGGATCAGCCCCAGCATTTT
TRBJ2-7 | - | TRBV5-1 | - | CASSLEGLAHLHEQYF | TGCGCCAGCAGCTTGGAGGGACTGGCCCACCTCCACGAGCAGTACTTC
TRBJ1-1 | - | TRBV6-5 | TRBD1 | CASSSDRGLEAFF | TGTGCCAGCAGTTCCGACAGGGGGCTGGAAGCTTTCTTT
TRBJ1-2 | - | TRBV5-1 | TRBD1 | CASSPGEGQVGYTF | TGCGCCAGCAGCCCGGGGGAGGGACAGGTTGGCTACACCTTC
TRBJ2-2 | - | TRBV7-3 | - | CASSRGGPLGGELFF | TGTGCCAGCAGCCGTGGGGGCCCCCTGGGGGGGGAGCTGTTTTTT
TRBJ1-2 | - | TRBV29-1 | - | CSVGQVSLRGYTF | TGCAGCGTTGGACAGGTGAGCCTGAGGGGCTACACCTTC
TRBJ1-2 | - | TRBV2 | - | CASREAYGYTF | TGTGCCAGCAGGGAGGCCTATGGCTACACCTTC
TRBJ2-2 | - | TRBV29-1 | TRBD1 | CSVDSYRGTGELFF | TGCAGCGTTGACTCGTACAGGGGCACCGGGGAGCTGTTTTTT
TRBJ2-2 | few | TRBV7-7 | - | CASSFQGYGTGELFF | TGTGCTAGCAGCTTCCAGGGGTATGGGACCGGGGAGCTGTTTTTT
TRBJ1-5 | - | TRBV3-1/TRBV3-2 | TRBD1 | CASSHAQGGDQPQHF | TGTGCCAGCAGCCACGCCCAGGGGGGAGATCAGCCCCAGCATTTT
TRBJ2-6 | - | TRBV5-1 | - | CASSLGATGANVLTF | TGCGCCAGCAGTTTAGGGGCCACCGGGGCCAACGTCCTGACTTTC
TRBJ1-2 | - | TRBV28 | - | CASSWAGYGYTF | TGTGCCAGCAGTTGGGCTGGGTATGGCTACACCTTC
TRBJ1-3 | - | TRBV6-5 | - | CASRGWGRNGNTIYF | TGTGCCAGCAGGGGGTGGGGGAGGAATGGAAACACCATATATTTT
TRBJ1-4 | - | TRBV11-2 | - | CASSPYNEKLFF | TGTGCCAGCAGCCCTTATAATGAAAAACTGTTTTTT
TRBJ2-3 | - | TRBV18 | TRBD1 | CASSVDRSTDTQYF | TGTGCCAGCTCAGTGGACAGGAGCACAGATACGCAGTATTTT
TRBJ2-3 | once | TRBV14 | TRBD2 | CASTLADHTDTQYF | TGTGCCAGCACCCTAGCGGACCACACAGATACGCAGTATTTT
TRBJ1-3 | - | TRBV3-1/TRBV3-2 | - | CASSEVGGRNTIYF | TGTGCCAGCAGCGAAGTTGGAGGGAGAAACACCATATATTTT
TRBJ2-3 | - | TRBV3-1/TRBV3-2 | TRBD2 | CASSQGLAGAADTQYF | TGTGCCAGCAGCCAAGGGCTAGCGGGGGCCGCAGATACGCAGTATTTT
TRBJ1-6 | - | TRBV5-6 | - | CASSQLYNSPLHF | TGTGCCAGCAGCCAACTCTATAATTCACCCCTCCACTTT
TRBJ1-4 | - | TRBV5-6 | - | CASSPVGGPTNEKLFF | TGTGCCAGCAGCCCCGTGGGAGGGCCGACTAATGAAAAACTGTTTTTT
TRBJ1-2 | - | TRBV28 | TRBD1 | CASSSPRGTGVRGYGYTF | TGTGCCAGCAGTTCACCCAGGGGGACAGGGGTCCGGGGCTATGGCTACACCTTC
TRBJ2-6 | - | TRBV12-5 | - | CASGSSGANVLTF | TGTGCTAGTGGATCGTCTGGGGCCAACGTCCTGACTTTC